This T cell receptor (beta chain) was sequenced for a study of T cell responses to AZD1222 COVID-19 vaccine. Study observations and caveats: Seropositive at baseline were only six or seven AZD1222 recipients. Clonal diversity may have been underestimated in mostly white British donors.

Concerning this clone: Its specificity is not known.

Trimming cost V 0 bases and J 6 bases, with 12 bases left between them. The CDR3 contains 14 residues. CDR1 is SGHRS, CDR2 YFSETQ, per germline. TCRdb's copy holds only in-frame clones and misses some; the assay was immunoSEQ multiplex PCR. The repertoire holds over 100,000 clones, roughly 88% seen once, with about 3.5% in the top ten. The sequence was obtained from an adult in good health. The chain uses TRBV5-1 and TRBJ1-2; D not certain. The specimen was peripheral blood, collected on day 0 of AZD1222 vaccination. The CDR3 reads CASSLERARNGYTF. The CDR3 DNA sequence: TGCGCCAGCAGCTTGGAGAGGGCCAGAAATGGCTACACCTTC.